This T cell receptor beta chain was identified during a study of regulatory T cells in long-lasting Graves disease. Background on the study: Persistence in Graves' disease denoted antithyroid drug use beyond 5 years alongside positive TSH receptor antibodies.

As to time point: persistent/refractory GD, antithyroid drugs over 5 years with positive TRAb. PBMC RNA served as the TCR library source. Graves' disease diagnoses used American Thyroid Association guidelines. This CDR3 spans 15 amino acids. Germline lookup yields CDR1 MNHEY and CDR2 SMNVEV (reference sequence). The J segment lost 3 bases and the V segment lost 4 bases, leaving 8 bases of the junction unmatched. Notes on the study in general: Persistent disease exhibited a predilection for TRBV28, TRBJ1-2 and TRBJ2-5.

This clonotype has a count of ten or more. Its matching antigen is unknown. Through Arm-PCR of CDR3 regions and iRepertoire HTBI primers, TCR beta libraries were built. TCRdb re-called the multiplex PCR reads with MiXCR, one entry per CDR3 protein. The sample includes over 250,000 distinct CDR3 sequences, 22% seen only once; the top ten take roughly three fifths. The clonotype originates from a female donor with Graves disease. The material sequenced was peripheral blood mononuclear cells (PBMCs), taken when the disease was refractory, from a patient treated with antithyroid drugs. The V and J genes are TRBV27 and TRBJ1-1; 7 bases align to TRBD1. The DNA of the CDR3 is TGTGCCAGCAGTTCCCGGGACAGAATCTACACTGAAGCTTTCTTT. Encoded protein: CASSSRDRIYTEAFF.